The rows below give T cell receptor beta chains drawn from one sample of a study of T cell responses to AZD1222 COVID-19 vaccine. The protocol was immunoSEQ multiplex PCR, while the TCRdb copy is restricted to in-frame clones and leaves out a portion. Of 100,000 to 150,000 clones detected, about nine tenths appear once; the ten largest clones hold 6.9%. This material consisted of peripheral blood, taken on day 0 of AZD1222 vaccination. These receptors all come from an adult in good health. The CDR3 runs from the conserved cysteine through the conserved F or W. The D gene is left open where the match is weak. Where a row states a size, it is once, few, many or the class of an expanded clone; other rows omit it.

TRBD1	NA	TRBV19	TRBJ1-2	TGTGCCAGTAGCCAAGGACAGGGAACCACCTATGGCTACACCTTC	CASSQGQGTTYGYTF
NA	NA	TRBV7-9	TRBJ2-1	TGTGCCAGCAGCTTAGATGGGGGCCCCTTATCCAATGAGCAGTTCTTC	CASSLDGGPLSNEQFF
NA	NA	TRBV28	TRBJ1-1	TGTGCCAGCAGTTTCCCCGCAGGGACTGAAGCTTTCTTT	CASSFPAGTEAFF
NA	NA	TRBV24-1	TRBJ1-2	TGTGCCACCAGTGTGGGGCCTGGCTACACCTTC	CATSVGPGYTF
NA	NA	TRBV27	TRBJ2-1	TGTGCCAGCAGTCCGCATCGGACAGAGCCCTACAATGAGCAGTTCTTC	CASSPHRTEPYNEQFF
NA	NA	TRBV30	TRBJ1-2	TGTGCCTGGAGTGTAACAGCTAACTATGGCTACACCTTC	CAWSVTANYGYTF
NA	NA	TRBV5-1	TRBJ2-7	TGCGCCAGCAGCTTGGACCCAGGGTCCTCCTACGAGCAGTACTTC	CASSLDPGSSYEQYF
NA	NA	TRBV19	TRBJ1-5	TGTGCCAGTAGTCCCTTATTGGGGGGACCGAATCAGCCCCAGCATTTT	CASSPLLGGPNQPQHF
NA	NA	TRBV7-9	TRBJ2-7	TGTGCCAGCAGCTCCCCTCGCGGGGCTTCCTACGAGCAGTACTTC	CASSSPRGASYEQYF
NA	NA	TRBV5-1	TRBJ2-7	TGCGCCAGCAGCTCAGGGACAATCGAGCACGAGCAGTACTTC	CASSSGTIEHEQYF
NA	NA	TRBV4-2	TRBJ1-5	TGTGCCAGCAGCCAAGGGGGCAATCAGCCCCAGCATTTT	CASSQGGNQPQHF
TRBD2	NA	TRBV6-1	TRBJ2-3	TGTGCCAGCAGTGAAGTAGCGGGGGGCCGTGGGGATACGCAGTATTTT	CASSEVAGGRGDTQYF
TRBD1	medium-sized	TRBV6-5	TRBJ2-7	TGTGCCAGCAGTTCCCCGGGACAGGGGTTCTACGAGCAGTACTTC	CASSSPGQGFYEQYF
NA	NA	TRBV20-1	TRBJ1-2	TGCAGTGCGACGGGACGGGGTGATGCCTTC	CSATGRGDAF
NA	NA	TRBV6-5	TRBJ2-7	TGTGCCAGCAGCCGTGACTTCACGGGGGAGCAGTACTTC	CASSRDFTGEQYF
NA	few	TRBV6-1	TRBJ2-2	TGTGCCAGCAGACCCCGGAACACCGGGGAGCTGTTTTTT	CASRPRNTGELFF
NA	NA	TRBV28	TRBJ2-1	TGTGCCAGCAGTTTAGGCAGGGAAAATGAGCAGTTCTTC	CASSLGRENEQFF
TRBD2	NA	TRBV6-2/TRBV6-3	TRBJ2-2	TGTGCCAGCAGTTACTTAGGACTAGCGGGCGGGGAGCTGTTTTTT	CASSYLGLAGGELFF
TRBD1	NA	TRBV6-1	TRBJ1-2	TGTGCCAGCAGTGAAGCCCCCCCCGACAGGGGAGGTGGCTACACCTTC	CASSEAPPDRGGGYTF
NA	NA	TRBV27	TRBJ2-7	TGTGCCAGCAGTCAAGGGGTGGACTACGAGCAGTACTTC	CASSQGVDYEQYF
NA	NA	TRBV3-1/TRBV3-2	TRBJ1-2	TGTGCCAGCAGCCAAGATGGTGAAGGGGGCTATGGCTACACCTTC	CASSQDGEGGYGYTF
TRBD1	NA	TRBV5-4	TRBJ1-6	TGTGCCAGCAGCTCTAGGACAGGGGCTAATTCACCCCTCCACTTT	CASSSRTGANSPLHF
TRBD1	few	TRBV6-5	TRBJ1-2	TGTGCCAGCAGTCGAACCCGGGACAGGGAAAGCTACACCTTC	CASSRTRDRESYTF
TRBD1	NA	TRBV19	TRBJ1-1	TGTGCCAGTAGTACCACCGGGACAGTGAACACTGAAGCTTTCTTT	CASSTTGTVNTEAFF
NA	NA	TRBV28	TRBJ1-5	TGTGCCAGCAGTTTAAATCGCGGCGGCATAAGGAGGATGCCCCAGCATTTT	CASSLNRGGIRRMPQHF
TRBD1	NA	TRBV18	TRBJ2-7	TGTGCCAGCTCACCCCCGGGACAGGGCCCCTACGAGCAGTACTTC	CASSPPGQGPYEQYF
NA	NA	TRBV19	TRBJ1-5	TGTGCCAGTAGTATGGCCCTTGGGGAACTATCACATCAGCCCCAGCATTTT	CASSMALGELSHQPQHF
TRBD1	NA	TRBV25-1	TRBJ1-3	TGTGCCAGCATCCGAGGACAGGTCCGCCGCTCTGGAAACACCATATATTTT	CASIRGQVRRSGNTIYF
NA	NA	TRBV6-5	TRBJ1-5	TGTGCCAGCAGGGGGACGGTTCATAGCAATCAGCCCCAGCATTTT	CASRGTVHSNQPQHF
NA	NA	TRBV5-1	TRBJ1-5	TGCGCCAGCAGCTTGGGGGTAAGCAGCAATCAGCCCCAGCATTTT	CASSLGVSSNQPQHF
NA	NA	TRBV27	TRBJ1-5	TGTGCCAGCAGTTTATCGGCTCAGATTGGGCAGCCCCAGCATTTT	CASSLSAQIGQPQHF
TRBD2	NA	TRBV7-9	TRBJ2-1	TGTGAATCCCAGCCGGGACTAGGTCCTGCGAGCGGCAATGAGCAGTTCTTC	CESQPGLGPASGNEQFF
NA	NA	TRBV19	TRBJ1-5	TGTGCCAGTAGTCTTCGGACGGTCCTTAGCAATCAGCCCCAGCATTTT	CASSLRTVLSNQPQHF
NA	NA	TRBV7-9	TRBJ2-1	TGTGCCAGCAGCTTACTGCTATCTGGTTCCTACAATGAGCAGTTCTTC	CASSLLLSGSYNEQFF
TRBD1	NA	TRBV19	TRBJ2-7	TGTGCCAGTGCGGGGGACAGGGGGCGCGAGCAGTACTTC	CASAGDRGREQYF
TRBD1	NA	TRBV7-9	TRBJ1-2	TGTGCCAGCAGCTTCTTCCAGGGGGCCGGCTACACCTTC	CASSFFQGAGYTF
NA	NA	TRBV5-4	TRBJ2-7	TGTGCCAGCAGCTTGGGGGCAGGCCCTACCTACGAGCAGTACTTC	CASSLGAGPTYEQYF
NA	once	TRBV30	TRBJ2-5	TGTGCCTGGGGGGGGTCCGAGACCCAGTACTTC	CAWGGSETQYF
NA	NA	TRBV27	TRBJ2-2	TGTGCCAGCAGTTTATATGGCGGGTCGAACACCGGGGAGCTGTTTTTT	CASSLYGGSNTGELFF
NA	NA	TRBV5-6	TRBJ2-5	TGTGCCAGCAGGGCGGTGTACCAAGAGACCCAGTACTTC	CASRAVYQETQYF
NA	NA	TRBV2	TRBJ1-3	TGTGCCAGCTACCTCTCTGGAAACACCATATATTTT	CASYLSGNTIYF
NA	NA	TRBV4-3	TRBJ1-1	TGCGCCAGCAGCCAAATGGGGGTTGCCACTGAAGCTTTCTTT	CASSQMGVATEAFF